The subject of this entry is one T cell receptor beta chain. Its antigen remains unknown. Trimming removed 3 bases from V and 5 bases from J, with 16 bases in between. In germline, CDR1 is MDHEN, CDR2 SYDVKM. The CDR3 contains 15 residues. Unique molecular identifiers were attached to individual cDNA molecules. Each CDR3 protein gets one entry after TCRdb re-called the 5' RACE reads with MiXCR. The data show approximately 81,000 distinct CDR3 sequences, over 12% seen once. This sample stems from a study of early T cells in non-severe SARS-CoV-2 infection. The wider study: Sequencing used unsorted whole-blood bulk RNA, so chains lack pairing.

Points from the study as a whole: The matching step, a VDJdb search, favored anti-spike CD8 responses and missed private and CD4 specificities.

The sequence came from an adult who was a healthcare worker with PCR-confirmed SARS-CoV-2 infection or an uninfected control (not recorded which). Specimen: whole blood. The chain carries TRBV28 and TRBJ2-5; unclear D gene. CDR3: CASSLSPTDTETQYF. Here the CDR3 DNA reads TGTGCCAGCAGTTTGTCCCCTACTGACACGGAGACCCAGTACTTC.